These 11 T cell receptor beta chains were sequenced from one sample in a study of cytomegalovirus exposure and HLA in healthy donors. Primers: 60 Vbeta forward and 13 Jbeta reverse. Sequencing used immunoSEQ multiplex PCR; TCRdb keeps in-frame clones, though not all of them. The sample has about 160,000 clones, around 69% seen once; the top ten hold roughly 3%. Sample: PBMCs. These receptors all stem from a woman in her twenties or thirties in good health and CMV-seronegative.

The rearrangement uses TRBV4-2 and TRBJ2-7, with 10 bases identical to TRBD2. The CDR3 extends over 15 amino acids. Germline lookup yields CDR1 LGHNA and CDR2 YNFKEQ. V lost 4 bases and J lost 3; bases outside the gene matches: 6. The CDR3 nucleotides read TGTGCCAGCAGCCTCCGGGCTAGCGGGGGCTACGAGCAGTACTTC. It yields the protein CASSLRASGGYEQYF.

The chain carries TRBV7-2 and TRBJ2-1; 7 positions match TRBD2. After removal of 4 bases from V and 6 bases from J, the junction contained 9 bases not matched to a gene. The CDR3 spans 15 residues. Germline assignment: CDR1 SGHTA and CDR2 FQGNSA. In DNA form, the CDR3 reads TGTGCCAGCAGCTACGGTATGGGGAGGGCCAATGAGCAGTTCTTC. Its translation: CASSYGMGRANEQFF.

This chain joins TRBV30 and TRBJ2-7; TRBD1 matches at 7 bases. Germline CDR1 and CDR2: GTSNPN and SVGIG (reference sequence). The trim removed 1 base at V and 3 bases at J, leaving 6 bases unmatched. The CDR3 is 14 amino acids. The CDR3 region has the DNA TGTGCCTGGAGTGGGGGGACAGCGTTCTACGAGCAGTACTTC. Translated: CAWSGGTAFYEQYF. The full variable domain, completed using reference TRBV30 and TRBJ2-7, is SQTIHQWPATLVQPVGSPLSLECTVEGTSNPNLYWYRQAAGRGLQLLFYSVGIGQISSEVPQNLSASRPQDRQFILSSKKLLLSDSGFYLCAWSGGTAFYEQYFGPGTRLTVT.

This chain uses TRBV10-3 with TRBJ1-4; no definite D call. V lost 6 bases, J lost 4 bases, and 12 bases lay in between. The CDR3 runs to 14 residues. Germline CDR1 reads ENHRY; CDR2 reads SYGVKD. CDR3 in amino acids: CAISPGLSNEKLFF. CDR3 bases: TGTGCCATCAGCCCGGGTCTTAGTAATGAAAAACTGTTTTTT.

The CDR3 nucleotides read TGTGCCAGCAGTCCCTCCCCGAGGAATCAGCCCCAGCATTTT. Its translation: CASSPSPRNQPQHF. The chain joins TRBV6-5 to TRBJ1-5; no firm D call. Trimming removed 5 bases at V and 4 bases at J, with 12 bases between. This CDR3 contains 14 residues. Germline V gene lookup returns CDR1 MNHEY and CDR2 SVGAGI.

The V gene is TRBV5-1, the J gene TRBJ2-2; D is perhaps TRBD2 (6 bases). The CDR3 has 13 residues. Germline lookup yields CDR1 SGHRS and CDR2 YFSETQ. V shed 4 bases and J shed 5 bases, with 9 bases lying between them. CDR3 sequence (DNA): TGCGCCAGCAGCGTAGCGGCTACCGGGGAGCTGTTTTTT. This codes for CASSVAATGELFF.

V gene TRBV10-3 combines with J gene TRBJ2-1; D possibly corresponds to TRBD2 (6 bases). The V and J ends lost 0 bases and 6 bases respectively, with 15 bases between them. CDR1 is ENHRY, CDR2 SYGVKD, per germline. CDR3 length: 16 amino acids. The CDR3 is CAISESRAQGGNEQFF. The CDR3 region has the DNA TGTGCCATCAGTGAGTCCCGGGCCCAGGGAGGCAATGAGCAGTTCTTC.

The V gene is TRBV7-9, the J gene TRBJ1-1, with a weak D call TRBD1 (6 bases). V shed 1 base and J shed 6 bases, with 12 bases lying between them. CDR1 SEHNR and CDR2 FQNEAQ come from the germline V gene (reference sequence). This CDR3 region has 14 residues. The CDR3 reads CASSLDRTVPEAFF. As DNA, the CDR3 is TGTGCCAGCAGCTTAGACAGGACAGTCCCTGAAGCTTTCTTT.

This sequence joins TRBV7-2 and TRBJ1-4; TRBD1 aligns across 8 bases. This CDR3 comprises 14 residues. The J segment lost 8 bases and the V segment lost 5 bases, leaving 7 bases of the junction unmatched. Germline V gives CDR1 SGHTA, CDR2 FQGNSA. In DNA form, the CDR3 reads TGTGCCAGCAGCGATCGGACAGGGCGGGAAAAACTGTTTTTT. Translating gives CASSDRTGREKLFF.

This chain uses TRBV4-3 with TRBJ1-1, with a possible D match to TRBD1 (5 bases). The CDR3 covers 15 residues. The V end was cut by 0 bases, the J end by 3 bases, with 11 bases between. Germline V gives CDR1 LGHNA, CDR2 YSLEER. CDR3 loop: CASSQDKGWDTEAFF. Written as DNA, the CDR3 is TGCGCCAGCAGCCAAGATAAGGGGTGGGACACTGAAGCTTTCTTT.

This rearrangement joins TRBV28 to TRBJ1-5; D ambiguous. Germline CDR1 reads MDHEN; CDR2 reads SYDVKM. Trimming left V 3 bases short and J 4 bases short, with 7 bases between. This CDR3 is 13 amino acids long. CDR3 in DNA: TGTGCCAGCAGTTTCTCACATAATCAGCCCCAGCATTTT. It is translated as CASSFSHNQPQHF. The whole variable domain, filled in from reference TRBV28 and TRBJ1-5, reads DVKVTQSSRYLVKRTGEKVFLECVQDMDHENMFWYRQDPGLGLRLIYFSYDVKMKEKGDIPEGYSVSREKKERFSLILESASTNQTSMYLCASSFSHNQPQHFGDGTRLSIL.